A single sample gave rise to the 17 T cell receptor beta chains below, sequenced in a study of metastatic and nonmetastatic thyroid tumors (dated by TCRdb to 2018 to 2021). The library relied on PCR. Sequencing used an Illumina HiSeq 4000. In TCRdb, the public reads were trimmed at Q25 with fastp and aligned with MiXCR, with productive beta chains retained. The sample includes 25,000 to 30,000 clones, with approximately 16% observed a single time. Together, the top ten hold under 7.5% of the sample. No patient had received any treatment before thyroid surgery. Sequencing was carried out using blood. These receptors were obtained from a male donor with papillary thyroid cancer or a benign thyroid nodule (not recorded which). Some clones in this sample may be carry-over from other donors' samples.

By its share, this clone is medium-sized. The DNA for the CDR3 is TGTGCCAGCAGAGAACACACTGAAGCTTTCTTT. Translating gives CASREHTEAFF. The V and J genes are TRBV28 and TRBJ1-1, with unresolved D. This CDR3 contains 11 residues. V lost 6 bases and J lost 3, with 5 bases in between. CDR1 is MDHEN and CDR2 is SYDVKM in the germline V gene.

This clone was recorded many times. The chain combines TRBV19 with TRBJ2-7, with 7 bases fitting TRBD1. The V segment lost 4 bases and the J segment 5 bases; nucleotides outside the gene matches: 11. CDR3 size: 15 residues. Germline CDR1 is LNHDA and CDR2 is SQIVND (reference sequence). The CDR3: CASSTGTVSSNEQYF. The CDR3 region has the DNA TGTGCCAGTAGTACCGGGACAGTCTCTTCCAACGAGCAGTACTTC.

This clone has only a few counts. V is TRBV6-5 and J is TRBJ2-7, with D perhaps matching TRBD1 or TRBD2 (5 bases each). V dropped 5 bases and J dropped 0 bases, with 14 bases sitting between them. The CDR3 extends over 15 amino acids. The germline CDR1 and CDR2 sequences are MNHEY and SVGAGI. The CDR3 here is CASSPPRDRSYEQYF. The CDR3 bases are TGTGCCAGCAGTCCACCCCGGGACCGCTCCTACGAGCAGTACTTC.

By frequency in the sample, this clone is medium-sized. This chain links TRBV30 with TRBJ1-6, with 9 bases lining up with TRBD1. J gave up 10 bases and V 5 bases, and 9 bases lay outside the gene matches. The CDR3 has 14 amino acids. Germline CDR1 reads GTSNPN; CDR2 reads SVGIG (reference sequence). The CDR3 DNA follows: TGTGCCTGGGCCCCGGGCGGGACAGGGTCACCCCTCCACTTT. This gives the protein CAWAPGGTGSPLHF.

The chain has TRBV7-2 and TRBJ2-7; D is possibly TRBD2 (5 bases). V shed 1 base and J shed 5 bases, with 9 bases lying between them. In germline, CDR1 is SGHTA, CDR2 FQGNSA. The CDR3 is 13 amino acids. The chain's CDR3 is CASSLENGDEQYF. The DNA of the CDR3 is TGTGCCAGCAGCTTAGAGAACGGGGACGAGCAGTACTTC. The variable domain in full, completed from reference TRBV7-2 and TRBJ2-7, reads GAGVSQSPSNKVTEKGKDVELRCDPISGHTALYWYRQSLGQGLEFLIYFQGNSAPDKSGLPSDRFSAERTGGSVSTLTIQRTQQEDSAVYLCASSLENGDEQYFGPGTRLTVT.

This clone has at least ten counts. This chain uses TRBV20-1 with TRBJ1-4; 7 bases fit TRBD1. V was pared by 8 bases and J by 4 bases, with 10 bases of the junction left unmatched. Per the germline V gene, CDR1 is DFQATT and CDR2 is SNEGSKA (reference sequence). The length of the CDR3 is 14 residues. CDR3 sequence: CSSLTGQNNEKLFF. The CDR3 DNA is TGCAGTTCCCTAACGGGACAGAATAATGAAAAACTGTTTTTT.

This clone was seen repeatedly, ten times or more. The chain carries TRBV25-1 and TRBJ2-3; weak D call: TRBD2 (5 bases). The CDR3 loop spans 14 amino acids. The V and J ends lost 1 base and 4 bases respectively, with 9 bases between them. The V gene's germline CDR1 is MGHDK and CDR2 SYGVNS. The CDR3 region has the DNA TGTGCCAGCAGTGAATCAGAGGGTCCAGATACGCAGTATTTT. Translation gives CASSESEGPDTQYF.

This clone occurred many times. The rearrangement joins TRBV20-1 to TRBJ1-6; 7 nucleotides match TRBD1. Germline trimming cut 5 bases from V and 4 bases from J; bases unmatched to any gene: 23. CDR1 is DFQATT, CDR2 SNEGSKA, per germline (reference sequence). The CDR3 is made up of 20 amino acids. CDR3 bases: TGCAGTGCTGGAATTTATGGACAGGACGGATCGATACCTTATAATTCACCCCTCCACTTT. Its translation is CSAGIYGQDGSIPYNSPLHF.

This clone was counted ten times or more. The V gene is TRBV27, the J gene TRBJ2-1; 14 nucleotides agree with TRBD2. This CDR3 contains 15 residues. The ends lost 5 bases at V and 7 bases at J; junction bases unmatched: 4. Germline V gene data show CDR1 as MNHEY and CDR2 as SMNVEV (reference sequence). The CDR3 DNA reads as TGTGCCAGCAGTCAACGACTAGCGGGAGGGAATGAGCAGTTCTTC. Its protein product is CASSQRLAGGNEQFF.

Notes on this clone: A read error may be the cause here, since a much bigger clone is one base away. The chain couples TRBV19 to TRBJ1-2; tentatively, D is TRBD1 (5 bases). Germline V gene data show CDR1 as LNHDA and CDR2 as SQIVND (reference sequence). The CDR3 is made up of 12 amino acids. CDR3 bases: TGTGCCGGTAGTCCAATTACAGGCGGCCACACCTTC. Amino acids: CAGSPITGGHTF. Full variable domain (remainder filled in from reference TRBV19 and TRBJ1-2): DGGITQSPKYLFRKEGQNVTLSCEQNLNHDAMYWYRQDPGQGLRLIYYSQIVNDFQKGDIAEGYSVSREKKESFPLTVTSAQKNPTAFYLCAGSPITGGHTFGSGTRLTVV.

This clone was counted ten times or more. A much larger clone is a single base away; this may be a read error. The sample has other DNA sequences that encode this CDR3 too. Written as DNA, the CDR3 is TGCGCCAGCAGTCTTGAGGGGGTCGGTGTAGCTTTCTTT. Translation gives CASSLEGVGVAFF. This chain links TRBV12-3 or TRBV12-4 with TRBJ1-1; TRBD1 might be the D (6 bases). The CDR3 has 13 residues.

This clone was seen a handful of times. The CDR3 region is CASSLVGQPNYGYTF. CDR3 DNA sequence: TGCGCCAGCAGCTTGGTCGGACAGCCTAACTATGGCTACACCTTC. This sequence joins TRBV5-1 and TRBJ1-2, with D maybe TRBD1 (6 bases). The CDR3 has 15 amino acids. From germline, CDR1 is SGHRS and CDR2 YFSETQ. Trimming stripped 0 bases from V and 0 bases from J, with 9 bases between.

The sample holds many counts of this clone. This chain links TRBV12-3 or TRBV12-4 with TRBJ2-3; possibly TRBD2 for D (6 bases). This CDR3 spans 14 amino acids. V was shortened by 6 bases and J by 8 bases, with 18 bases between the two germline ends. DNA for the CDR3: TGTGCCAGCAGGTCAAGCAGGGACTGGGGTACGCAGTATTTT. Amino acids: CASRSSRDWGTQYF.

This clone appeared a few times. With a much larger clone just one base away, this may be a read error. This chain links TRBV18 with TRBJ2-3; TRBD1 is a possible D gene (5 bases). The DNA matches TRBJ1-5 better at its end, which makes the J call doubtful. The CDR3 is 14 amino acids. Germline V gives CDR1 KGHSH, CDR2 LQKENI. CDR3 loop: CASSPSGSRGTQHF. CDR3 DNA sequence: TGTGCCAGCTCACCAAGCGGGTCGAGGGGTACGCAGCATTTT.

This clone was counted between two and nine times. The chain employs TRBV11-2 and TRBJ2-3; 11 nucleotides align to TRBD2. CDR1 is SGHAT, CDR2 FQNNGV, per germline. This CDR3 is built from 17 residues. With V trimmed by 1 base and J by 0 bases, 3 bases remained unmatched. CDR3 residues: CASSLVLAGASTDTQYF. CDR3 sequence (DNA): TGTGCCAGCAGCTTAGTACTAGCGGGAGCTAGCACAGATACGCAGTATTTT.

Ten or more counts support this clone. The CDR3 here is CSARDYIGGHQREFTGELFF. The CDR3 DNA reads as TGCAGTGCTAGAGATTACATAGGGGGGCACCAGCGGGAGTTCACCGGGGAGCTGTTTTTT. V and J are TRBV20-1 and TRBJ2-2, with 8 bases identical to TRBD2. This CDR3 has 20 residues. V shed 0 bases, J shed 4 bases, and the junction held 19 bases outside the gene matches. Germline assignment: CDR1 DFQATT and CDR2 SNEGSKA (reference sequence).

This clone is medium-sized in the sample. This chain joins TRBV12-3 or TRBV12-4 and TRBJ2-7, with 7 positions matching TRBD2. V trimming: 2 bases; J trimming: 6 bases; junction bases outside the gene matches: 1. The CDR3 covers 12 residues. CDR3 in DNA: TGTGCCAGCAGTTTATGGGGGGGCGAGCAGTACTTC. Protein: CASSLWGGEQYF.